This T cell receptor beta chain was observed in a study of blood T cells in healthy people across ages. Turning to the study itself: Researchers report that template switching captured about one barcoded beta molecule per two T cells.

Together with a sample-barcoded 5' primer, a J-beta primer mix was included in a second PCR lasting roughly 6 to 12 cycles. Each cDNA molecule, via a template-switch adaptor with 12 random nucleotides, was tagged. No fewer than 3 million CDR3-containing paired-end reads came from each sample. TCRdb passed the 5' RACE reads through MiXCR, listing each CDR3 protein once. The table shows about 730,000 distinct CDR3 sequences, with around 46% occurring only once. V was cut by 4 bases and J by 9 bases, with 16 bases left in between. This CDR3 contains 13 residues. In germline, CDR1 is GTSNPN, CDR2 SVGIG (reference sequence). Regarding this clonotype: The antigen remains unidentified.

Findings and caveats of the study: Considered underestimates were the diversity estimates obtained from one million T cells.

Material: blood. The chain is built from TRBV30 and TRBJ1-5, with D possibly TRBD1 on 5 matching bases. This clonotype was obtained from a woman aged 55-75 years in good health. This CDR3 reads CAWMSGGGSPQHF. The CDR3 nucleotides read TGTGCCTGGATGTCCGGGGGGGGATCGCCCCAGCATTTT.